This TCR beta chain derives from a study of identical twins. As for this clonotype: Its cognate antigen is unknown.

Notes on the study in general: Out-of-frame alpha sequences that twins shared showed excess low generation probability. One should note that invariant MAIT and iNKT cells could partly confound zero-insertion analyses.

CDR3 length: 16 amino acids. The V segment lost 1 base and the J segment 4 bases; nucleotides outside the gene matches: 6. CDR1 is SGHVS, CDR2 FQNEAQ, per germline. Template switching created a universal primer site, and the cDNA included unique molecular identifiers. Using its own MiXCR run on the 5' RACE reads, TCRdb lists one record per CDR3 protein. The sample consists of a few hundred thousand distinct CDR3 sequences, about a fifth of them appearing once. This receptor was obtained from a man aged 45-60 years in good health. The genes are TRBV7-8 and TRBJ1-5; 8 nucleotides align to TRBD1. The sequenced material came from naive T cells sorted from blood. The chain's CDR3 is CASSLGPGGRNQPQHF. The CDR3 nucleotides read TGTGCCAGCAGCTTAGGTCCAGGGGGCCGGAATCAGCCCCAGCATTTT.